The 16 T cell receptor beta chains presented below share a single source sample, sequenced in a study of monozygotic twins with inflammatory bowel disease. TCRdb re-called the 5' RACE reads and gives one entry per CDR3 protein, without DNA. In total, the table holds 200,000 to 250,000 distinct CDR3 sequences. Sequences were obtained from blood. The receptors come from a human donor with ulcerative colitis or Crohn's disease, or a healthy co-twin of an affected twin (not recorded which).

This chain uses TRBV6-5 with TRBJ1-2; with no DNA, the TCRdb D assignment of TRBD1 cannot be verified. This CDR3 spans 15 amino acids. The germline gives CDR1 MNHEY, CDR2 SVGAGI. CDR3 in amino acids: CASSYSPRGSIGYTF.

The gene calls are TRBV25-1 and TRBJ2-7. This CDR3 is 11 amino acids long. CDR1 and CDR2 from the germline V gene are MGHDK and SYGVNS. The CDR3 reads CASSEFTKQYF.

J is TRBJ1-2 and V is TRBV12-3 or TRBV12-4; absent DNA, TCRdb's TRBD1 call cannot be checked. This CDR3 region has 14 residues. The CDR3 sequence: CASRPQGANYGYTF.

V usage is TRBV20-1 and J usage is TRBJ2-2; TCRdb reports TRBD2, a call that lacks DNA to check it against. This CDR3 has 15 amino acids. Germline lookup yields CDR1 DFQATT and CDR2 SNEGSKA (reference sequence). The CDR3 loop is CSAISGTANTGELFF.

V gene TRBV11-2 combines with J gene TRBJ1-1. Germline loops: CDR1 SGHAT, CDR2 FQNNGV. This CDR3 region has 14 residues. The CDR3 reads CASSLGLMNTEAFF.

V gene TRBV7-9 combines with J gene TRBJ2-7. This CDR3 has 12 amino acids. The germline gives CDR1 SEHNR, CDR2 FQNEAQ (reference sequence). CDR3 protein: CASSPFSYEQYF.

J is TRBJ2-3 and V is TRBV5-5. The CDR3 has 14 amino acids. From germline, CDR1 is SGHKS and CDR2 YYEKEE (reference sequence). Here the CDR3 reads CASSLYGSTDTQYF. The full variable domain, in which reference TRBV5-5 and TRBJ2-3 provide the parts outside the CDR3, is DAGVTQSPTHLIKTRGQQVTLRCSPISGHKSVSWYQQVLGQGPQFIFQYYEKEERGRGNFPDRFSARQFPNYSSELNVNALLLGDSALYLCASSLYGSTDTQYFGPGTRLTVL.

This chain links TRBV10-3 with TRBJ2-7; TCRdb's assignment of TRBD1 cannot be checked, as there is no DNA. This CDR3 is 14 amino acids long. Germline V gene sequence: CDR1 ENHRY, CDR2 SYGVKD. This CDR3 is CAITQDVLNSEQYF.

The chain couples TRBV20-1 to TRBJ1-1; TCRdb proposes TRBD1, but this gene call is untestable without DNA. Germline lookup yields CDR1 DFQATT and CDR2 SNEGSKA (reference sequence). The CDR3 totals 13 residues. CDR3 residues: CSARAQANTEAFF.

The rearrangement uses TRBV5-4 and TRBJ1-1. The CDR3 is 12 residues long. Germline V gives CDR1 SGHNT, CDR2 YYREEE (reference sequence). This chain's CDR3 is CASSWGQLEAFF.

The chain uses TRBV5-1 and TRBJ1-1; TCRdb's assignment of TRBD1 cannot be checked, as there is no DNA. This CDR3 has 14 amino acids. Germline CDR1 and CDR2: SGHRS and YFSETQ. The chain's CDR3 is CASSLPGHPDEAFF.

The rearrangement uses TRBV6-5 and TRBJ2-6; TCRdb picks TRBD1, but there is no DNA to check that call. The CDR3 spans 16 residues. Germline CDR1 reads MNHEY; CDR2 reads SVGAGI. CDR3 residues: CASSYSGTPGANVLTF.

This sequence joins TRBV12-3 or TRBV12-4 and TRBJ1-2. The CDR3 is 12 amino acids. The CDR3 protein is CASSFAGPGYTF.

The CDR3 spells CASNRGQSGEKLFF. The chain combines TRBV14 with TRBJ1-4; the D call of TRBD1 rests on TCRdb alone, since no DNA is present to check it. CDR3 length: 14 amino acids. The V gene's germline CDR1 is SGHDN and CDR2 FVKESK.

J is TRBJ2-2 and V is TRBV20-1; TCRdb reports TRBD1, a call that lacks DNA to check it against. This CDR3 has 15 amino acids. Germline CDR1 DFQATT, CDR2 SNEGSKA (reference sequence). CDR3: CSARDQGWGSGELFF.

This chain joins TRBV20-1 and TRBJ1-5; checking the TCRdb D call of TRBD1 is not possible without DNA. The germline gives CDR1 DFQATT, CDR2 SNEGSKA (reference sequence). CDR3 length equals 13 residues. CDR3 in amino acids: CSATTYGREPQHF.